The clone carrying this TCR beta chain is a singleton in its sample. The template used for profiling TCR beta VDJ and CDR3 was genomic DNA. One entry per CDR3 protein results from TCRdb running MiXCR on the reads. The data hold roughly 290,000 distinct CDR3 sequences, with roughly 53% observed a single time. The data were obtained in a study of CD8+CD57+ T cells in acquired aplastic anemia. Those patients picked for sequencing had displayed CD8+CD57+ cell expansion on flow cytometry. The CDR3 runs to 12 residues. Trimming removed 3 bases at V and 8 bases at J, with 11 bases between. Germline-derived CDR1 and CDR2 are SQVTM and ANQGSEA.

The source is a human donor with aplastic anemia. The chain has TRBV29-1 and TRBJ2-1; D remains ambiguous. Sequencing was carried out using sorted CD4+, CD8+, or CD8+CD57+ T cells (not recorded which) from PBMCs. CDR3 region: CSVDSSSDEQFF. The CDR3 nucleotides read TGCAGCGTTGATTCGAGCTCTGATGAGCAGTTCTTC.